This T cell receptor beta chain comes out of a study of regulatory T cells in long-lasting Graves disease. This clonotype occurred many times. What it binds is unknown. This sample's time point: newly diagnosed GD, antithyroid drugs for less than 3 months. From PBMCs, RNA was extracted and then used to make the TCR library. From germline, CDR1 is SQVTM and CDR2 ANQGSEA. V dropped 8 bases and J dropped 0 bases, with 15 bases sitting between them. CDR3 length: 14 amino acids. Through Arm-PCR of CDR3 regions and iRepertoire HTBI primers, TCR beta libraries were built. TCRdb reanalysed the multiplex PCR reads using MiXCR and keeps one entry per CDR3 protein. The table lists about 420,000 distinct CDR3 sequences, about a sixth of them singletons, with less than 30% in the top ten. Regarding the study as a whole: Persistent disease samples used TRBV28, TRBJ1-2 and TRBJ2-5 preferentially.

These data were also filed under a second study, of T cells in Graves' hyperthyroidism and ophthalmopathy.

V gene TRBV29-1 combines with J gene TRBJ2-3; D may be TRBD1 or TRBD2 (6 bases each). The TCR sequence derives from a woman aged 18-29 years with Graves disease. The sample was peripheral blood mononuclear cells (PBMCs), taken at new diagnosis, from a patient treated with antithyroid drugs. This CDR3 is CSPEGDLSTDTQYF. CDR3 coding DNA: TGCAGCCCTGAGGGGGACTTGAGCACAGATACGCAGTATTTT.